The present T cell receptor (beta chain) was sequenced within a study of blood T cell repertoires in COVID-19. About the study: The United States, Italy and Spain supplied acute and convalescent COVID-19 samples.

Profiled with immunoSEQ multiplex PCR; TCRdb holds only in-frame clones, not every one. The table has about 50,000 clones, 75% to 90% seen once. Germline assignment: CDR1 MNHEY and CDR2 SMNVEV (reference sequence). The CDR3 has 14 amino acids. V lost 2 bases, J lost 8 bases, and 13 bases lay in between. This chain joins TRBV27 and TRBJ2-1; weak D call: TRBD1 (5 bases). This clonotype was sampled from a man aged 60 to 75 with acute or convalescent COVID-19. Material: peripheral blood. The CDR3 protein is CASSLGSGWDEQFF. The CDR3 nucleotides read TGTGCCAGCAGTTTAGGGTCAGGGTGGGATGAGCAGTTCTTC.